The TCR beta chain described here comes from a study of human CD8 memory T cell subsets (dated by TCRdb to the early 2020s). About the investigation overall: TCRbeta repertoires of stem-like (TSTEM), progenitor exhausted-like (TPEX) and effector memory CD8+ T cell subsets were compared to assess their clonal relationships. TCRbeta repertoires were obtained from about 6 donors, each contributing TSTEM, TPEX and effector memory subsets. On the study overall, not on this receptor specifically: Normalized Shannon-Wiener diversity was similarly high in TSTEM and TPEX subsets, while effector memory subsets were less diverse by comparison. The stem-like TSTEM and TPEX subsets each shared clonotypes with effector memory cells, but the TSTEM and TPEX repertoires had minimal overlap with each other, suggesting distinct antigen spectra. Chao1 estimates suggested greater repertoire diversity in TSTEM than in TPEX subsets, potentially reflecting a broader range of specificities. Only TCRbeta chains were sequenced, and repertoire comparisons rested on over 5 donors tested with paired t-tests and Bonferroni correction.

A word on this clonotype: Which antigen it targets is not known.

A Human TCR Profiling Kit was used to prepare UMI-labeled 5' RACE TCRbeta libraries. The same number of PCR cycles was used to prepare all TCRbeta libraries in parallel. As for how the authors treated the data: Between about 2,600 and 20,000 functional CDR3beta clonotypes were contained in each TCRbeta library. MIGEC 1.2.9 was used for UMI extraction and consensus assembly, with a minimum of three reads required per UMI. MiXCR 3.0.3 was used to extract in-frame CDR3beta repertoires. Each sample was downsampled to 42,000 randomly selected UMIs before diversity metrics were computed in VDJtools 1.2.1. Repertoire overlap metrics D, R and F2 were calculated in VDJtools for the top 3,000 clones of each sample pair. Following reprocessing of the reads by TCRdb, the data hold one row per CDR3 protein sequence and no DNA is available. V and J calls and clone size were set by TCRdb, not the authors. This specimen's table enumerates 11,000 or so distinct CDR3 sequences. Over 12% of the sample lies in the top ten.

Density gradient separation was used to isolate peripheral blood mononuclear cells from buffy coats of healthy donors. In the study, negative magnetic separation with EasySep or MojoSort CD8+ T cell isolation kits was used to enrich total CD8+ T cells. For each subset, total RNA was extracted using an RNeasy Mini Kit from duplicate vials of about 160,000 sorted CD8+ T cells. PBMCs were used either fresh or after cryopreservation in fetal bovine serum containing roughly 10% DMSO. Fluorescence-activated cell sorting on a FACSAria III was used to sort the CD8+ T cell subsets to purity. This TCR came from a human donor in good health. What was sequenced was CD8+ T cells from PBMCs.

This receptor carries the CDR3 CASSHYPGTSGRGEQFF. Recombination linked TRBV14 to TRBJ2-1; TCRdb outputs TRBD2, but without DNA this stays unchecked. Reading from cysteine to phenylalanine, the CDR3 counts 17 amino acids. There is no recorded DNA. The germline V gene yields SGHDN for CDR1 and FVKESK for CDR2.